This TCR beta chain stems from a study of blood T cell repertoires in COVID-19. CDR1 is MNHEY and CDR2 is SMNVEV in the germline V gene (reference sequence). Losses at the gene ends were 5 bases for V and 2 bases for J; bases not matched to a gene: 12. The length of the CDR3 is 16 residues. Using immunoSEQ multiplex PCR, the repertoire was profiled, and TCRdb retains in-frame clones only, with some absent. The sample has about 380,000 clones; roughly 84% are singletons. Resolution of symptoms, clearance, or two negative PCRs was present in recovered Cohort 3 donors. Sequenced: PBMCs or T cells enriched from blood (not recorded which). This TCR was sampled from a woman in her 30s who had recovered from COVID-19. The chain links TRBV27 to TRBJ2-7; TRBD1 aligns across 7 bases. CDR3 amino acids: CASSPSPATGTYEQYF. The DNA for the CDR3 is TGTGCCAGCAGTCCCTCCCCAGCGACAGGGACCTACGAGCAGTACTTC.